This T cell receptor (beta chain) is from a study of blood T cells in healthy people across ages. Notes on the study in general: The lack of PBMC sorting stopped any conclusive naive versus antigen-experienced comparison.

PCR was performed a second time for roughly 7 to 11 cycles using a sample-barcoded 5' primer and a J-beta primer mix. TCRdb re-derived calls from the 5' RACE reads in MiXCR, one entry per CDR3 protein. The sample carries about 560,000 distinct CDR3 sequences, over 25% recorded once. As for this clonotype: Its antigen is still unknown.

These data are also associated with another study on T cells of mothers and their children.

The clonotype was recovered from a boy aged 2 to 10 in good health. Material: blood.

CDR3 bases: TGTGCCAGCTCACCGGCTGGGACCCAGAACACTGAAGCTTTCTTT. This gives the protein CASSPAGTQNTEAFF. The chain carries TRBV18 and TRBJ1-1, with D maybe TRBD1 (5 bases). Germline CDR1 reads KGHSH; CDR2 reads LQKENI. The CDR3 length is 15 residues. The V and J ends lost 3 bases and 1 base respectively, with 12 bases between them.